This T cell receptor beta chain is drawn from a study of cytomegalovirus exposure and HLA in healthy donors. Study-level background: Genotyping showed 70% to 90% of 398 donors falling in the Caucasian-associated ancestry cluster.

In the PCR, 60 Vbeta and 13 Jbeta primers were used. TCRdb's copy holds only in-frame clones and misses some; the assay was immunoSEQ multiplex PCR. The table records under 200,000 clones, more than 60% of them present only once. The sample holds one count of this clone. This TCR derives from a woman aged 40-49 years in good health and CMV-seropositive. Sequenced material: PBMCs.

The DNA of the CDR3 is TGCAGCGAGACACAGGATAGCACAGATACGCAGTATTTT. Protein: CSETQDSTDTQYF. The V and J genes are TRBV29-1 and TRBJ2-3, with D possibly TRBD1 on 5 matching bases. Germline V lookup: CDR1 SQVTM, CDR2 ANQGSEA. The V gene lost 7 bases and the J gene lost 0 bases, with 11 bases spanning the gap. The CDR3 has 13 amino acids.